The source of this T cell receptor beta chain is a study of metastatic and nonmetastatic thyroid tumors. Study context: From malignant and benign thyroid patients, repertoires in blood and in tumor or nodule tissue were compared. Study findings and constraints: Reports indicated that malignant thyroid tumors showed significantly higher TCR beta diversity than benign nodules did, in blood and tumor.

Until they underwent thyroid surgery, no patient had received any treatment. CDR1 and CDR2 from the germline V gene are KGHDR and SFDVKD. V lost 2 bases to trimming and J lost 4 bases, with 11 bases between them. The CDR3 covers 15 residues. This clone was counted a few times. Its specificity is unknown. TCRdb reprocessed the PCR reads using MiXCR. The table lists tens of thousands of clones, around 24% of them singletons. The chain employs TRBV24-1 and TRBJ1-5; D remains unclear. Sequenced material: tumor tissue. The source of this sequence is a female donor with papillary thyroid cancer or a benign thyroid nodule (not recorded which). Some clones in this sample may be carry-over from other donors' samples. The CDR3 DNA sequence: TGTGCCACCAGTGATTCGGGCAGTTCTAATCAGCCCCAGCATTTT. Its protein product is CATSDSGSSNQPQHF.